This TCR beta chain was sequenced during a study of CXCR3-negative and CXCR3-positive naive CD8 T cells. Germline-derived CDR1 and CDR2 are MGHRA and YSYEKL. The CDR3 has 17 amino acids. The TRB libraries of cDNA were built by UMI-labeled 5' RACE. TCRdb reprocessed the 5' RACE reads and reports one entry per CDR3 protein, with no DNA. Here the sample table reports about 22,000 distinct CDR3 sequences. Study-level points and caveats: Between one naive subset and the other, surface CD5 was comparable, and TCR strength was inferred from TRB CDR3 properties. For memory CD8+ cells diversity was much lower, but both naive subsets had comparably high diversity. Similar TRBV-TRBJ usage was seen in naive cells (both CXCR3-negative and CXCR3-positive), but memory cells differed.

Every CD8+ subset sample held about 280,000 flow-sorted cells, done in triplicate. As for this clonotype: The target antigen is unknown.

This TCR derives from a human donor in good health. Some clones in this sample may be carry-over from other donors' samples. The chain combines TRBV4-1 with TRBJ1-4; absent DNA, TCRdb's TRBD1 call cannot be checked. Material: memory CD8+ T cells from blood. CDR3 loop: CASSLGGVRQGGEKLFF.